This note documents a single T cell receptor (beta chain) sequence. Its antigen is not known. This record comes from a study of T cells in Graves' hyperthyroidism and ophthalmopathy. The length of the CDR3 is 10 residues. The germline V gene encodes CDR1 MGHDK and CDR2 SYGVNS. The V gene lost 7 bases and the J gene lost 8 bases, with 6 bases spanning the gap. The source material, RNA transcripts, was used to amplify TCR beta CDR3 regions. The HTBI primer set was used in a first-round RT-PCR of the TCR CDR3. TCRdb reanalysed the multiplex PCR reads using MiXCR and keeps one entry per CDR3 protein. The profile shows 500,000 to 600,000 distinct CDR3 sequences, 16% of them singletons. Overall study results and limits: Most clonotypes expanded in thyroid above 0.001 were likewise present in blood.

Specimen: blood. The chain couples TRBV25-1 to TRBJ2-1, with D perhaps matching TRBD1 (5 bases). The receptor's source is a woman aged 18-35 years with Graves' hyperthyroidism. Here the CDR3 reads CASIGDEQFF. The CDR3 coding sequence is TGTGCCAGCATAGGGGATGAGCAGTTCTTC.